The 5 T cell receptor beta chains given below trace back to one sample, sequenced in a study of shared clonotypes between healthy human individuals. The assay was immunoSEQ multiplex PCR, and TCRdb's table has in-frame clones only and misses some. The sample shows approximately 480,000 clones, 60% to 80% of them seen only once. Sequencing input: PBMCs. The receptors stem from a middle-aged woman in good health. Some clones in this sample may be carry-over from other donors' samples.

This clone was detected only a few times. The CDR3 nucleotides are TGTGCCAGCAGCTCAGGGGGGACTAGCACCTACGAGCAGTACTTC. Translating gives CASSSGGTSTYEQYF. The J gene is TRBJ2-7, the V gene TRBV7-2, with 9 bases matching TRBD2. The length of the CDR3 is 15 residues. Germline lookup yields CDR1 SGHTA and CDR2 FQGNSA. The V gene end was trimmed by 4 bases and the J gene end by 2 bases; junction bases not matched to a gene: 6. Supplemented by reference TRBV7-2 and TRBJ2-7, the full variable domain reads GAGVSQSPSNKVTEKGKDVELRCDPISGHTALYWYRQSLGQGLEFLIYFQGNSAPDKSGLPSDRFSAERTGGSVSTLTIQRTQQEDSAVYLCASSSGGTSTYEQYFGPGTRLTVT.

CDR3 in DNA: TGCGCCAGCAGCCCCCCTTCTGGAGAGACCCAGTACTTC. Translated: CASSPPSGETQYF. This sequence joins TRBV5-1 and TRBJ2-5, with D unclear. CDR3 size: 13 residues. Trimming cost V 4 bases and J 4 bases, with 11 bases left between them. Looked up from germline, CDR1 is SGHRS and CDR2 is YFSETQ.

This rearrangement joins TRBV5-1 to TRBJ1-1, with 11 bases aligning to TRBD1. The CDR3 consists of 13 residues. Germline-derived CDR1 and CDR2 are SGHRS and YFSETQ. V lost 4 bases, J lost 11 bases, and 7 bases stayed unmatched. The CDR3 sequence: CASSVGQGAQAFF. The DNA for the CDR3 is TGCGCCAGCAGCGTTGGACAGGGGGCCCAGGCTTTCTTT. The full variable domain, in which reference TRBV5-1 and TRBJ1-1 provide the parts outside the CDR3, is KAGVTQTPRYLIKTRGQQVTLSCSPISGHRSVSWYQQTPGQGLQFLFEYFSETQRNKGNFPGRFSGRQFSNSRSEMNVSTLELGDSALYLCASSVGQGAQAFFGQGTRLTVV.

The CDR3 here is CASSQDRDNLGNTIYF. The CDR3, as DNA: TGTGCCAGCAGCCAAGATCGAGACAATCTTGGAAACACCATATATTTT. The chain combines TRBV4-2 with TRBJ1-3, with no clear D. Trimming stripped 0 bases from V and 3 bases from J, with 12 bases between. The CDR3 runs 16 residues. CDR1 and CDR2 from the germline V gene are LGHNA and YNFKEQ.

In its sample, this clone was seen many times. Different DNA sequences within this sample yield the same CDR3. The chain couples TRBV7-8 to TRBJ2-5; D is ambiguous. The CDR3 has 14 residues. The germline gives CDR1 SGHVS, CDR2 FQNEAQ. Trimming took off 7 bases at V and 7 bases at J, with 19 bases between the two ends. The CDR3 DNA is TGTGCCAGCAACCCTCCAAGCGAGTCACGGACCCAGTACTTC. Its translation: CASNPPSESRTQYF.